The entry below describes one T cell receptor (beta chain). This entry is derived from a study of cytomegalovirus exposure and HLA in healthy donors. V lost 4 bases and J lost 2, with 11 bases in between. CDR1 is GTSNPN and CDR2 is SVGIG in the germline V gene (reference sequence). There are 13 residues in the CDR3. Primers included in the PCR were 60 Vbeta and 13 Jbeta primers. Here immunoSEQ multiplex PCR was the method, and the copy in TCRdb shows in-frame clones only, minus some. The sample has some 120,000 clones; 17% are singletons. The TCR comes from a female donor in good health and CMV-seropositive. The J gene is TRBJ2-5, the V gene TRBV30, with D possibly being TRBD2 (5 bases). Sample: PBMCs. CDR3 protein: CAWTFRGQETQYF. The DNA for the CDR3 is TGTGCCTGGACGTTTCGGGGTCAAGAGACCCAGTACTTC.